The clone carrying this T cell receptor (beta chain) was recorded at least ten times. The CDR3 runs 15 residues. Germline values: CDR1 LNHDA, CDR2 SQIVND (reference sequence). The ends were cut back, 1 base at V and 1 base at J, with 10 bases in the middle. The data derive from a study of T cell changes during pregnancy in multiple sclerosis. Libraries were prepared by immunoSEQ multiplex PCR; TCRdb keeps only in-frame clonotypes and omits some of them. Seen here are about 58,000 clones, about 89% observed once, and the top ten hold about 0.49%. Sequenced here: CD4+ T cells from peripheral blood mononuclear cells, sampled after pregnancy. The chain links TRBV19 to TRBJ1-1; D unresolved. This receptor was obtained from a female donor in good health, enrolled as a control in a pregnancy study. This CDR3 is CASSIGPGWNTEAFF. CDR3 sequence (DNA): TGTGCCAGTAGTATAGGTCCGGGGTGGAACACTGAAGCTTTCTTT. The complete variable domain, with remaining parts taken from reference TRBV19 and TRBJ1-1, reads DGGITQSPKYLFRKEGQNVTLSCEQNLNHDAMYWYRQDPGQGLRLIYYSQIVNDFQKGDIAEGYSVSREKKESFPLTVTSAQKNPTAFYLCASSIGPGWNTEAFFGQGTRLTVV.